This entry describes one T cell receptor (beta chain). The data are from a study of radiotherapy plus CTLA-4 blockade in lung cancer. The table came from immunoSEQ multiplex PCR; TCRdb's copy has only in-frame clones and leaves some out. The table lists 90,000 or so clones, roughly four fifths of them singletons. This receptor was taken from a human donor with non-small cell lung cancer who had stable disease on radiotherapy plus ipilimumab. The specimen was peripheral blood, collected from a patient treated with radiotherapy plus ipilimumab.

CDR3 sequence: CASSQSIFPPIGGNEQFF. The CDR3, as DNA: TGCGCCAGCAGTCAATCTATTTTCCCCCCGATCGGTGGTAATGAGCAGTTCTTC. The chain carries TRBV23-1 and TRBJ2-1; D call uncertain. TRBV23-1 is given ORF status, its function remaining uncertain. V was cut by 0 bases and J by 7 bases, with 22 bases left in between. This CDR3 has 18 amino acids.